The T cell receptor (beta chain) described here comes from a study of T cell repertoires in cytomegalovirus infection. Study conclusions and caveats: Cumulated frequencies of public TCR beta families served to identify carriers of CMV plus the relevant HLA.

This clonotype showed up just a few times. The antigen is undetermined. TCRdb recomputed calls from the reads with MiXCR, one row per CDR3 protein. The sample yields fewer than 950,000 distinct CDR3 sequences, about 31% seen once. Per the germline V gene, CDR1 is MGHRA and CDR2 is YSYEKL. Trimming removed 4 bases from V and 4 bases from J, with 13 bases in between. CDR3 length: 15 amino acids. The input for sequencing was cultured CD8+ T cells from PBMCs, taken from culture after CMV antigen stimulation. This receptor was identified in a human donor in good health (CMV status not recorded). Some clones in this sample may be carry-over from other donors' samples. The V call is TRBV4-1, the J call TRBJ2-2; D gene ambiguous. The CDR3 DNA sequence: TGCGCCAGCAGCCTACGCCCTTCGGGCACCGGGGAGCTGTTTTTT. Protein sequence: CASSLRPSGTGELFF.